This TCR beta chain emerged from a study of beta chain features in type 1 diabetes. Overall study results and limits: Patients and controls would share equally any PCR tilt toward shorter templates. Shortening of TCRB CDR3s, moderate but significant, appeared in all four CD4+ subsets of Type 1 diabetes patients.

This clone came up a few times. Its target is unknown. Expressed TCRB transcripts were sequenced, since all the RNA that had been isolated was reverse transcribed. Libraries were prepared by immunoSEQ multiplex PCR; TCRdb keeps only in-frame clonotypes and omits some of them. In the table there are under 300,000 clones, 20% of which are singletons. CDR3 size: 14 residues. Every donor had blood drawn once into heparin, approximately 120 mL on average. This chain uses TRBV1 with TRBJ2-7; TRBD2 was called by the table and not checked on the DNA. TRBV1 corresponds to a pseudogene. This clonotype was obtained from a woman aged 40 to 49 with type 1 diabetes. Sequencing was performed on naive CD4+ T cells from blood. CDR3 in amino acids: CTSRGLAGPYEQYF. CDR3 DNA: TGCACCAGCAGAGGACTAGCGGGACCCTACGAGCAGTACTTC.